The 10 T cell receptor beta chains below come from one sample, sequenced in a study of blood T cell repertoires in COVID-19. This table comes from immunoSEQ multiplex PCR, and its TCRdb copy is limited to in-frame clones, with some not included. The table lists about 240,000 clones, around four fifths of them singletons. Sequenced sample: PBMCs or T cells enriched from blood (not recorded which). The receptors were gathered from a woman aged 35 to 49 who had been exposed to COVID-19.

The chain is built from TRBV9 and TRBJ1-2; 7 bases agree with TRBD1. Germline V CDR1 and CDR2: SGDLS, YYNGEE. The V gene end was trimmed by 4 bases and the J gene end by 4 bases; junction bases not matched to a gene: 10. This CDR3 has 15 amino acids. The CDR3 nucleotides are TGTGCCAGCAGCCCTAGTCCAGGACAGGTCTATGGCTACACCTTC. This codes for CASSPSPGQVYGYTF. The complete variable domain, with remaining parts taken from reference TRBV9 and TRBJ1-2, reads DSGVTQTPKHLITATGQRVTLRCSPRSGDLSVYWYQQSLDQGLQFLIQYYNGEERAKGNILERFSAQQFPDLHSELNLSSLELGDSALYFCASSPSPGQVYGYTFGSGTRLTVV.

This clone has just one count. The chain uses TRBV5-1 and TRBJ2-7; 11 bases match TRBD1. The length of the CDR3 is 14 residues. The germline V gene encodes CDR1 SGHRS and CDR2 YFSETQ. V shed 4 bases, J shed 3 bases, and the junction held 3 bases outside the gene matches. The CDR3 nucleotides read TGCGCCAGCAGCGCCGGGACAGGGGGCTACGAGCAGTACTTC. Translation gives CASSAGTGGYEQYF.

The V call is TRBV2, the J call TRBJ2-1; D might be TRBD2 (6 bases). This CDR3 is 11 amino acids long. V was clipped by 5 bases and J by 9 bases, with 8 bases between them. Germline V gene data show CDR1 as SNHLY and CDR2 as FYNNEI. This chain's CDR3 is CASSLGGEQFF. The DNA for the CDR3 is TGTGCCAGCAGTCTGGGGGGTGAGCAGTTCTTC.

This clone was detected once. This chain joins TRBV7-9 and TRBJ2-3; 13 bases align to TRBD2. CDR1 and CDR2 from the germline V gene are SEHNR and FQNEAQ (reference sequence). J gave up 3 bases and V 3 bases, and 9 bases lay outside the gene matches. The CDR3 spans 18 residues. CDR3 sequence: CASSFTSGGASGTDTQYF. CDR3 nucleotide sequence: TGTGCCAGCAGCTTTACTAGCGGGGGGGCATCGGGTACAGATACGCAGTATTTT.

This chain joins TRBV29-1 and TRBJ2-7; tentative D call: TRBD1 (5 bases). V was shortened by 6 bases and J by 1 base, with 13 bases between the two germline ends. This CDR3 has 13 amino acids. The germline gives CDR1 SQVTM, CDR2 ANQGSEA. CDR3 in DNA: TGCAGCGTGGTACAGGTACATTCCTACGAGCAGTACTTC. This encodes CSVVQVHSYEQYF.

The chain links TRBV29-1 to TRBJ2-5, with 7 bases fitting TRBD2. V shed 4 bases and J 2 bases; nucleotides not matched to a gene: 4. The CDR3 runs to 13 residues. CDR1 is SQVTM and CDR2 is ANQGSEA in the germline V gene. CDR3 bases: TGCAGCGTTGGGGAGGGATCTCAAGAGACCCAGTACTTC. It translates to CSVGEGSQETQYF.

This rearrangement joins TRBV5-6 to TRBJ2-2; the D gene is possibly TRBD2 (6 bases). Trimming cost V 0 bases and J 5 bases, with 11 bases left between them. The CDR3 has 15 amino acids. The germline CDR1 and CDR2 sequences are SGHDT and YYEEEE. CDR3 bases: TGTGCCAGCAGCTTGGTGGGGGGAAGGACCGGGGAGCTGTTTTTT. It encodes CASSLVGGRTGELFF.

The gene calls are TRBV6-5 and TRBJ1-2; 9 nucleotides line up with TRBD1. CDR3 size: 13 residues. V was pared by 2 bases and J by 8 bases, with 3 bases of the junction left unmatched. The V gene's germline CDR1 is MNHEY and CDR2 SVGAGI. CDR3 nucleotides: TGTGCCAGCAGTTACACAACAGGGGGCGGCTACACCTTC. It specifies CASSYTTGGGYTF.

The chain carries TRBV6-4 and TRBJ1-1; D is possibly TRBD1 (5 bases). This CDR3 spans 14 amino acids. Germline V gives CDR1 MRHNA, CDR2 SNTAGT. V dropped 3 bases and J dropped 1 base, with 9 bases sitting between them. The CDR3 protein is CASSDSDTNTEAFF. Here the CDR3 DNA reads TGTGCCAGCAGTGATTCGGACACGAACACTGAAGCTTTCTTT.

This chain joins TRBV4-2 and TRBJ1-1; no clear D. CDR1 and CDR2 from the germline V gene are LGHNA and YNFKEQ. Trimming left V 4 bases short and J 1 base short, with 34 bases between. The CDR3 consists of 22 residues. CDR3 sequence: CASSRQGGMRVGSAWKNTEAFF. CDR3 DNA: TGTGCCAGCAGCCGACAAGGAGGGATGAGGGTAGGGTCCGCTTGGAAGAACACTGAAGCTTTCTTT.